These T cell receptor beta chains were read from a single sample in a study of breast tumors, draining lymph nodes, adjacent tissues. TCRdb itself ran the multiplex PCR reads through MiXCR, one entry per CDR3 protein. The table lists around 140,000 distinct CDR3 sequences, 20% to 25% of them singletons. The sequenced sample was axillary lymph node tissue. The receptors originated from a female donor with breast cancer. Some clones in this sample may be carry-over from other donors' samples. CDR3s include the opening cysteine and the closing phenylalanine or tryptophan. D genes are given only for firm matches. Size tells how often a clone was seen (once, few, many) or the class of an expanded clone, and some rows leave it out.

CDR3nt,CDR3aa,abundance,j_gene,v_gene,d_gene
TGTGCCAGCAGCCTGAGGACTAGCGGAGTCACTAGCACAGATACGCAGTATTTT,CASSLRTSGVTSTDTQYF,many,TRBJ2-3,TRBV4-2,TRBD2
TGCGCCAGCAGCTCCGAGGGGACAGGGGGGCCAGATACGCAGTATTTT,CASSSEGTGGPDTQYF,many,TRBJ2-3,TRBV5-1,TRBD1
TGCAGCGTTGATGCGGGAGGAAACGAGCAGTACTTC,CSVDAGGNEQYF,-,TRBJ2-7,TRBV29-1,TRBD2
TGTGCCAGCGAAGCCCGGGGGCGTACAGATACGCAGTATTTT,CASEARGRTDTQYF,many,TRBJ2-3,TRBV6-2/TRBV6-3,-
TGTGCCACCACGGGGGGGGGCGAGCAGTACTTC,CATTGGGEQYF,many,TRBJ2-7,TRBV27,TRBD2
TGTGCCAGCAGCTCCAGGGACGGGCCCTACGAGCAGTACTTC,CASSSRDGPYEQYF,many,TRBJ2-7,TRBV7-2,-
TGCGCCAGCAGGCCGACAGGGGCCGGCGAGCAGTACTTC,CASRPTGAGEQYF,once,TRBJ2-7,TRBV5-1,TRBD1
TGCGCCAGCAGCTTGGGAACTAGCGGGAGATCCGGGGAGCTGTTTTTT,CASSLGTSGRSGELFF,many,TRBJ2-2,TRBV5-1,TRBD2
TGTGCCAGCAGTCAAGACGGTAGGGTGTACGAGCAGTACTTC,CASSQDGRVYEQYF,many,TRBJ2-7,TRBV12-3/TRBV12-4,-
TGTGCCAGTAGTAAGCTAGCGGAGGGAATTAGCAATGAGCAGTTCTTC,CASSKLAEGISNEQFF,many,TRBJ2-1,TRBV19,TRBD2
TGTGCCAGCAGCCGTGGGACAGGGTGGCAGACCCAGTACTTC,CASSRGTGWQTQYF,few,TRBJ2-5,TRBV11-3,TRBD1
TGTGCCATAAAAGGGGGCTCTGGAAACACCATATATTTT,CAIKGGSGNTIYF,many,TRBJ1-3,TRBV10-3,-
TGCAGTGCTAGAGTCGGACAGGGCATGAATAGCAATCAGCCCCAGCATTTT,CSARVGQGMNSNQPQHF,-,TRBJ1-5,TRBV20-1,TRBD1
TGCGCCAGCAGCCCCCCGACAGGGACCTACGAGCAGTACTTC,CASSPPTGTYEQYF,many,TRBJ2-7,TRBV5-1,TRBD1
TGCAGTGCTAGCGCGACCCAGGAGACCCGGTACTTC,CSASATQETRYF,once,TRBJ2-5,TRBV20-1,-
TGTGCCAGCCTTCTAGCGGGAGAACAGTTCTTC,CASLLAGEQFF,many,TRBJ2-1,TRBV12-3/TRBV12-4,TRBD2
TGTGCCAGCAGCTCTAGGGGACTAGCGGGAGGGCCCTGGACCAGGGAGCTGTTTTTT,CASSSRGLAGGPWTRELFF,-,TRBJ2-2,TRBV13,TRBD2
TGTGCCACCAGCAGAGTCACTAGCGGGAGTTACGAGCAGTACTTC,CATSRVTSGSYEQYF,many,TRBJ2-7,TRBV15,TRBD2
TGTGCCAGCACAGAAGGAAACACCATATATTTT,CASTEGNTIYF,many,TRBJ1-3,TRBV2,-
TGTGCCAGCAGCTTGTGGGGCGGGGCAGATACGCAGTATTTT,CASSLWGGADTQYF,many,TRBJ2-3,TRBV5-6,-
TGTGCCAGCAGTACCCGACTCGGGGAGCTGTTTTTT,CASSTRLGELFF,many,TRBJ2-2,TRBV2,-
TGTGCCAGCAGTCCTAGGGGGGCGGGAGAGACCCAGTACTTC,CASSPRGAGETQYF,many,TRBJ2-5,TRBV2,-